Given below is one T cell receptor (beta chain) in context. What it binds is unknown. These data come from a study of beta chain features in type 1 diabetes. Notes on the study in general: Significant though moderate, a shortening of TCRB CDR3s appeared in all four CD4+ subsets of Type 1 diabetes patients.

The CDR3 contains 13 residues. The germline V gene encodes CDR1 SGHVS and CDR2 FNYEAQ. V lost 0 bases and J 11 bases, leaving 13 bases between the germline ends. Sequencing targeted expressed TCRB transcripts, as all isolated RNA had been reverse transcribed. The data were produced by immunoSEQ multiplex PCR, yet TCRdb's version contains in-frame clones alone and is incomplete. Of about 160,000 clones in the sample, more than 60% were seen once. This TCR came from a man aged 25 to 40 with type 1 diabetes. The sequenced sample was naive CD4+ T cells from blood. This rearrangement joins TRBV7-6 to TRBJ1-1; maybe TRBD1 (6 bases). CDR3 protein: CASSLAGGQGAFF. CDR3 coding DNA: TGTGCCAGCAGCTTAGCGGGGGGGCAGGGTGCTTTCTTT.